The next 26 T cell receptor beta chains were all read from a single sample in a study of post-analysis software for immune sequencing data. Study results and caveats: TRBV segments more frequent in patients than in controls numbered about 5 and included TRBV5-6, TRBV5-1 and TRBV20-1.

Unique molecular identifiers featured in each of the TCR beta cDNA libraries. MiXCR, run by TCRdb on the PCR reads, gives a single entry per CDR3 protein. The sample holds about 820,000 distinct CDR3 sequences, roughly half seen once. These receptors' targets are unknown. The sequencing sample was made of blood. These receptors all come from a girl aged 10 to 17 with multiple sclerosis.

This clonotype has just a few counts. The V call is TRBV9, the J call TRBJ2-5, with a weak D call TRBD2 (5 bases). Deletions cut 4 bases from V and 1 base from J, with 11 bases between. Germline CDR1 is SGDLS and CDR2 is YYNGEE. The CDR3 has 14 residues. CDR3 residues: CASSRNSAQETQYF. CDR3 sequence (DNA): TGTGCCAGCAGCCGAAATAGCGCCCAAGAGACCCAGTACTTC.

The chain links TRBV20-1 to TRBJ1-4; a weak D match, TRBD1 (6 bases). The germline V and J ends were trimmed by 3 bases and 8 bases, with 16 bases remaining between them. This CDR3 spans 14 amino acids. Germline V gives CDR1 DFQATT, CDR2 SNEGSKA (reference sequence). Here the CDR3 DNA reads TGCAGTGCTAGGACCGAAATCACAGGGGAAAAACTGTTTTTT. Its protein is CSARTEITGEKLFF.

The J gene is TRBJ2-3, the V gene TRBV12-3 or TRBV12-4, with D possibly called TRBD1 or TRBD2 (5 bases each). This CDR3 spans 17 amino acids. Deletions cut 3 bases from V and 0 bases from J, with 16 bases between. The CDR3 region has the DNA TGTGCCAGCAGTTTCCGAGTCTTGGGGACCAGCACAGATACGCAGTATTTT. This sequence encodes CASSFRVLGTSTDTQYF.

This clonotype appeared a single time. For the CDR3, the DNA is TGCAGTGCCCGACAGGGGGGGGTAGCCAAAAACATTCAGTACTTC. Translated: CSARQGGVAKNIQYF. The J gene is TRBJ2-4, the V gene TRBV20-1; TRBD1 matches at 9 bases. Germline V gene lookup returns CDR1 DFQATT and CDR2 SNEGSKA (reference sequence). This CDR3 has 15 residues. The J segment lost 0 bases and the V segment lost 6 bases, leaving 6 bases of the junction unmatched.

The V and J genes are TRBV5-1 and TRBJ2-5, with a weak D call TRBD2 (6 bases). The V end was cut by 0 bases, the J end by 4 bases, with 16 bases between. CDR1 is SGHRS and CDR2 is YFSETQ in the germline V gene. The CDR3 covers 16 residues. The CDR3 loop reads CASSLAVRQGGETQYF. Written as DNA, the CDR3 is TGCGCCAGCAGCTTGGCCGTTCGGCAGGGAGGAGAGACCCAGTACTTC.

The table lists this clonotype with a few counts. The chain links TRBV10-3 to TRBJ1-2, with a weak D call TRBD1 (6 bases). V lost 0 bases and J 5 bases, leaving 16 bases between the germline ends. This CDR3 is built from 16 residues. Germline CDR1 reads ENHRY; CDR2 reads SYGVKD. The CDR3: CAISESSGYQGYGYTF. DNA for the CDR3: TGTGCCATCAGTGAGTCATCAGGTTACCAGGGGTATGGCTACACCTTC.

This clonotype was seen only a few times. The V and J genes are TRBV12-3 or TRBV12-4 and TRBJ2-7; D unresolved. CDR3 length: 15 amino acids. Trimming took 9 bases from V and 1 from J, leaving 19 bases between them. CDR3 residues: CASQKWVADSYEQYF. The CDR3 coding sequence is TGTGCCAGTCAGAAGTGGGTAGCTGATTCCTACGAGCAGTACTTC.

In DNA form, the CDR3 reads TGTGCCAGCTCCCCAACAGGTCTTACACAAGAGACCCAGTACTTC. Amino acid sequence: CASSPTGLTQETQYF. V gene TRBV6-5 combines with J gene TRBJ2-5; maybe TRBD1 (5 bases). The V gene lost 8 bases and the J gene lost 2 bases, with 18 bases spanning the gap. This CDR3 spans 15 amino acids. The germline gives CDR1 MNHEY, CDR2 SVGAGI.

This chain connects TRBV29-1 to TRBJ2-7, with D uncertain. Deletions cut 0 bases from V and 5 bases from J, with 14 bases between. The CDR3 has 14 residues. Germline V lookup: CDR1 SQVTM, CDR2 ANQGSEA. The CDR3 reads CSVEDSVTPNEQYF. The CDR3 DNA follows: TGCAGCGTTGAAGATTCGGTAACACCTAACGAGCAGTACTTC.

Only a few counts were recorded for this clonotype. The chain uses TRBV5-6 and TRBJ2-7, with D tentatively TRBD1 (5 bases). This CDR3 has 15 amino acids. V was pared by 4 bases and J by 3 bases, with 17 bases between. Germline V gene sequence: CDR1 SGHDT, CDR2 YYEEEE. The CDR3 loop reads CASSPWAQVLYEQYF. The DNA of the CDR3 is TGTGCCAGCAGCCCCTGGGCACAGGTCCTCTACGAGCAGTACTTC.

This clonotype has just one count. This rearrangement joins TRBV5-1 to TRBJ2-7; tentatively, D is TRBD1 (6 bases). The CDR3 totals 13 residues. CDR1 is SGHRS and CDR2 is YFSETQ in the germline V gene. V was trimmed by 3 bases and J by 5 bases, leaving 12 bases between them. This CDR3 reads CASSWSGAHEQYF. The CDR3 DNA reads TGCGCCAGCAGCTGGTCAGGGGCCCACGAGCAGTACTTC.

This clonotype was counted a few times. This sequence joins TRBV12-3 or TRBV12-4 and TRBJ2-3, with TRBD2 matching over 14 bases. With 1 base clipped from V and 0 bases from J, the junction kept 3 bases outside the gene matches. This CDR3 is built from 18 residues. CDR3 sequence (DNA): TGTGCCAGCAGTTTAGAGCGACTAGCGGGGGGGAGCACAGATACGCAGTATTTT. Its protein product is CASSLERLAGGSTDTQYF.

J is TRBJ1-2 and V is TRBV5-6; TRBD1 might be the D (5 bases). The CDR3 has 14 amino acids. V lost 3 bases to trimming and J lost 4 bases, with 13 bases between them. Germline CDR1 is SGHDT and CDR2 is YYEEEE. For the CDR3, the DNA is TGTGCCAGCAGCTCCCGACAGTTCGCCTATGGCTACACCTTC. Translating it yields CASSSRQFAYGYTF. Using reference TRBV5-6 and TRBJ1-2 for the parts outside the CDR3, the full variable domain is DAGVTQSPTHLIKTRGQQVTLRCSPKSGHDTVSWYQQALGQGPQFIFQYYEEEERQRGNFPDRFSGHQFPNYSSELNVNALLLGDSALYLCASSSRQFAYGYTFGSGTRLTVV.

The chain is built from TRBV7-9 and TRBJ2-7, with TRBD1 matching over 8 bases. Germline V lookup: CDR1 SEHNR, CDR2 FQNEAQ (reference sequence). V lost 2 bases, J lost 7 bases, and 16 bases stayed unmatched. The CDR3 loop spans 17 amino acids. The CDR3 loop reads CASSLRQGLNKQGEQYF. As DNA, the CDR3 is TGTGCCAGCAGCTTACGACAGGGGCTCAACAAACAGGGGGAGCAGTACTTC.

This rearrangement joins TRBV5-1 to TRBJ1-1; 10 bases align to TRBD1. With 2 bases clipped from V and 11 bases from J, the junction kept 6 bases outside the gene matches. Looked up from germline, CDR1 is SGHRS and CDR2 is YFSETQ. CDR3 length: 13 residues. CDR3 sequence reads: CASSLRDRGEAFF. CDR3 sequence (DNA): TGCGCCAGCAGCTTACGGGACAGGGGAGAGGCTTTCTTT.

Here the CDR3 reads CASSIRTGAGANVLTF. CDR3 DNA sequence: TGTGCCAGTAGTATAAGGACAGGGGCTGGGGCCAACGTCCTGACTTTC. V and J are TRBV19 and TRBJ2-6; 9 bases map to TRBD1. V was pared by 2 bases and J by 2 bases, with 1 base of the junction left unmatched. Looked up from germline, CDR1 is LNHDA and CDR2 is SQIVND (reference sequence). This CDR3 contains 16 residues.

In its sample, this clonotype was seen a few times. The chain recombines TRBV7-2 with TRBJ2-3; 8 bases are a match to TRBD2. V dropped 5 bases and J dropped 2; count of bases not matched to a gene: 6. Germline-derived CDR1 and CDR2 are SGHTA and FQGNSA. The CDR3 spans 15 residues. The DNA of the CDR3 is TGTGCCAGCAGCATCAGCGGGGGACTCACAGATACGCAGTATTTT. Protein: CASSISGGLTDTQYF.

To note about this clonotype: This CDR3 fails to terminate in the conserved phenylalanine or tryptophan, so it likely reflects a read error. The V and J genes are TRBV20-1 and TRBJ2-2; 11 nucleotides match TRBD2. The V gene end was trimmed by 6 bases and the J gene end by 6 bases; junction bases not matched to a gene: 6. The germline V gene encodes CDR1 DFQATT and CDR2 SNEGSKA (reference sequence). The CDR3 is 14 amino acids. CDR3 region: CSARETSGAGELFV. CDR3 bases: TGCAGTGCGCGAGAGACTAGCGGGGCCGGGGAGCTGTTTGTT.

The V call is TRBV25-1, the J call TRBJ2-7, with D tentatively TRBD2 (5 bases). This CDR3 spans 18 amino acids. Germline CDR1 and CDR2: MGHDK and SYGVNS. Deletions cut 1 base from V and 3 bases from J, with 22 bases between. Here the CDR3 reads CASSESRGLGSSLYEQYF. For the CDR3, the DNA is TGTGCCAGCAGTGAATCCCGTGGGCTGGGTTCTAGCCTCTACGAGCAGTACTTC.

This clonotype was seen only a few times. The chain employs TRBV12-3 or TRBV12-4 and TRBJ2-1; 10 nucleotides align to TRBD2. The CDR3 length is 15 residues. The J segment lost 5 bases and the V segment lost 6 bases, leaving 7 bases of the junction unmatched. CDR3 bases: TGTGCCAGCAGCCTTGTAGCGGGGGGTGACAATGAGCAGTTCTTC. Residues: CASSLVAGGDNEQFF.

The chain has TRBV30 and TRBJ2-7; TRBD1 is a possible D gene (5 bases). V dropped 5 bases and J dropped 3 bases, with 14 bases sitting between them. The V gene's germline CDR1 is GTSNPN and CDR2 SVGIG (reference sequence). The CDR3 sequence is 13 residues long. Here the CDR3 DNA reads TGTGCCTGGGAGGTGGCAGGGCTCTACGAGCAGTACTTC. Translation gives CAWEVAGLYEQYF.

The J gene is TRBJ1-2, the V gene TRBV12-3 or TRBV12-4; weak D call: TRBD1 (5 bases). Trimming stripped 8 bases from V and 5 bases from J, with 18 bases between. The CDR3 is made up of 14 amino acids. The CDR3 loop reads CASQESRGAYGYTF. CDR3 in DNA: TGTGCCAGCCAAGAGAGTAGGGGCGCTTATGGCTACACCTTC.

V gene TRBV10-3 combines with J gene TRBJ2-7; D ambiguous. Trimming removed 8 bases from V and 3 bases from J, with 11 bases in between. Germline loops: CDR1 ENHRY, CDR2 SYGVKD. The CDR3 spans 12 residues. Written as DNA, the CDR3 is TGTGCCATCTCAAACCTGGGCTACGAGCAGTACTTC. This codes for CAISNLGYEQYF.

This rearrangement joins TRBV12-3 or TRBV12-4 to TRBJ2-2; TRBD1 aligns across 7 bases. This CDR3 comprises 17 residues. After removal of 6 bases from V and 2 bases from J, the junction contained 12 bases not matched to a gene. The CDR3 here is CASSLSSKGANTGELFF. The CDR3 DNA reads TGTGCCAGCAGCCTATCGTCGAAGGGGGCAAACACCGGGGAGCTGTTTTTT.

This clonotype was observed a few times. The chain links TRBV5-1 to TRBJ2-5, with D possibly being TRBD1 or TRBD2 (6 bases each). Germline CDR1 SGHRS, CDR2 YFSETQ. The CDR3 is made up of 13 amino acids. Trimming left V 3 bases short and J 7 bases short, with 13 bases between. In DNA form, the CDR3 reads TGCGCCAGCAGCTATGAGGGGGGAGGGACCCAGTACTTC. As protein: CASSYEGGGTQYF.

The rearrangement links TRBV25-1 to TRBJ2-4, with D unresolved. The DNA end is a closer match to TRBJ2-7, so the J assignment may be wrong. This CDR3 is 11 amino acids long. Germline CDR1 and CDR2: MGHDK and SYGVNS. DNA for the CDR3: TGTGCCAGCGGCGTAGGATACGAGCAGTACTTC. Protein sequence: CASGVGYEQYF.